The present T cell receptor (beta chain) was sequenced within a study of T cells in narcolepsy. The table came from immunoSEQ multiplex PCR; TCRdb's copy has only in-frame clones and leaves some out. The table records about 35,000 clones, approximately 80% of them present only once. Looked up from germline, CDR1 is MNHNS and CDR2 is SASEGT. This CDR3 has 20 amino acids. V lost 3 bases to trimming and J lost 0 bases; unmatched junction nucleotides: 17. Remarks on this clone: Its antigen remains unknown. A far more abundant clone sits one base away, making this likely a read error.

Broader study findings: Comparing one patient's CSF and blood CD4+ clonotypes highlighted HCRT- and TRIB2-specific autoreactive clonotypes.

The material sequenced was memory (CD45RA-) CD4+ T cells from blood. This chain connects TRBV6-1 to TRBJ2-1, with TRBD1 matching over 7 bases. The origin of this receptor is a human donor in good health. The CDR3 protein is CASSEPQYRTGPLSYNEQFF. CDR3 coding DNA: TGTGCCAGCAGTGAGCCACAGTACCGGACAGGCCCCCTCTCCTACAATGAGCAGTTCTTC.